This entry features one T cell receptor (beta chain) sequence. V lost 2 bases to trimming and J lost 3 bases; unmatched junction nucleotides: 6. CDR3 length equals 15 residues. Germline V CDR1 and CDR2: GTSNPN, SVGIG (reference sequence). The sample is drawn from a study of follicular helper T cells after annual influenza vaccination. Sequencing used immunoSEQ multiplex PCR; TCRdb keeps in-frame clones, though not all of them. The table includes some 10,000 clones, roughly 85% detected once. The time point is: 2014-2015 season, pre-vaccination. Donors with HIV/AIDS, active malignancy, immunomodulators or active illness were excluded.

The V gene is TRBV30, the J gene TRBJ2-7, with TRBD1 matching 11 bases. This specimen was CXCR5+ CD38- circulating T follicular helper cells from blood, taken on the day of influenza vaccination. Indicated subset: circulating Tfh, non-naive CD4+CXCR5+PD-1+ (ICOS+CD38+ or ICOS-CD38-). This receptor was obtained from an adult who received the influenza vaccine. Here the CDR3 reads CAWSPTGTGGYEQYF. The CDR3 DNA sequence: TGTGCCTGGAGTCCAACCGGGACAGGGGGCTACGAGCAGTACTTC.